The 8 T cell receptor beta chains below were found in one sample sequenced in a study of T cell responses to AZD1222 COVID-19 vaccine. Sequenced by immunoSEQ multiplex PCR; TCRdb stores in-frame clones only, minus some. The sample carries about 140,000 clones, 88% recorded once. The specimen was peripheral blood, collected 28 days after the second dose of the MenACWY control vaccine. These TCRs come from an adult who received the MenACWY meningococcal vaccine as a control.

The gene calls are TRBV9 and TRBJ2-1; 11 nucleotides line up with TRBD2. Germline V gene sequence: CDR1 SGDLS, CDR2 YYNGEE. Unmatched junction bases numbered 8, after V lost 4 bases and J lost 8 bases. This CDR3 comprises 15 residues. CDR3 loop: CASSQGLAGGYEQFF. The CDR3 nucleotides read TGTGCCAGCAGCCAGGGCCTAGCGGGGGGATATGAGCAGTTCTTC.

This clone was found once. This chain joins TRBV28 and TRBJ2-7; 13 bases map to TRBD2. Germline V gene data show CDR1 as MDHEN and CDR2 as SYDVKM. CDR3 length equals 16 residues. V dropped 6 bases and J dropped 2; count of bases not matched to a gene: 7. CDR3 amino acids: CASRGLAGVYPYEQYF. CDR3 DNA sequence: TGTGCCAGCAGAGGACTAGCGGGAGTTTACCCCTACGAGCAGTACTTC.

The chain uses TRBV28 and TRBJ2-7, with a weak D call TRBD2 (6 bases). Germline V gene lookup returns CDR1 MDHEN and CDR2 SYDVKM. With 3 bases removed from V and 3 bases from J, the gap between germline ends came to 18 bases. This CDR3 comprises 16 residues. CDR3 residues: CASSFSLANVRYEQYF. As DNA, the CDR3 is TGTGCCAGCAGTTTCTCCCTAGCGAACGTCCGCTACGAGCAGTACTTC.

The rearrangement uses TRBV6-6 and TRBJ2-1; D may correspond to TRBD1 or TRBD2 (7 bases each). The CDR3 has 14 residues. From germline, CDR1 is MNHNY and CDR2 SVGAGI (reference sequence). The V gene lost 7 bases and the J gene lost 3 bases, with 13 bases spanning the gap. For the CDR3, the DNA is TGTGCCAGCAAAGCGGGACAGATCTACAATGAGCAGTTCTTC. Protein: CASKAGQIYNEQFF.

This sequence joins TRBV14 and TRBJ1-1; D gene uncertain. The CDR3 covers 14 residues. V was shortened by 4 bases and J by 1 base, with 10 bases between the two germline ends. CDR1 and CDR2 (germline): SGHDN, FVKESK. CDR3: CASSLHGPNTEAFF. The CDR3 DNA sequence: TGTGCCAGCAGCCTCCACGGGCCGAACACTGAAGCTTTCTTT.

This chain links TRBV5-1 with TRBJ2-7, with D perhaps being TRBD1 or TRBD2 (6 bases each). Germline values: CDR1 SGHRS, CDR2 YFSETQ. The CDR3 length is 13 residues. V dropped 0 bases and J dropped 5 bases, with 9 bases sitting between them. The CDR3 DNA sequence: TGCGCCAGCAGCTTGGCGGGGGCACACGAGCAGTACTTC. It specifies CASSLAGAHEQYF.

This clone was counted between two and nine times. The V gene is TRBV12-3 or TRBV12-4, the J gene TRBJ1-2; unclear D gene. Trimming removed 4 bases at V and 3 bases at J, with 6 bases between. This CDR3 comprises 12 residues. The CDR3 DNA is TGTGCCAGCAGTTCAGGATACTATGGCTACACCTTC. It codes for CASSSGYYGYTF.

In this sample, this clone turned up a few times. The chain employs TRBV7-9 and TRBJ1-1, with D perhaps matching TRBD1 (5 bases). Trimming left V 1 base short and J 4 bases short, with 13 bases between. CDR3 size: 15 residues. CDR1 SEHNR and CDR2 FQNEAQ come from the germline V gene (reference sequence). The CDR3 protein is CASSLEGPPITEAFF. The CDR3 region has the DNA TGTGCCAGCAGCTTAGAGGGGCCCCCGATCACTGAAGCTTTCTTT.